These T cell receptor beta chains were read from a single sample in a study of vaccination and CD4 T cells after COVID-19. These receptors are not linked to any known antigen. One entry per CDR3 protein results from TCRdb running MiXCR on the PCR reads. The table lists thousands of distinct CDR3 sequences, roughly a third of them singletons. The specimen sequenced was CD4+ T cells from blood, cultured in vitro. Source of these receptors: a human donor in good health. CDR3s include the opening cysteine and the closing phenylalanine or tryptophan. The order of the fields is J gene, V gene, D gene, CDR3 protein. A D gene is named only where the DNA matches it firmly.

>TRBJ2-1|TRBV6-1|-
CASRDSALHEQFF
>TRBJ2-7|TRBV28|TRBD1
CASSLWDRAYEQYF
>TRBJ2-7|TRBV7-8|-
CASTTNAYEQYF
>TRBJ2-7|TRBV18|TRBD1
CASSPRQGAYEQYF
>TRBJ2-7|TRBV24-1|-
CATRGSEMDEQYF
>TRBJ2-7|TRBV28|-
CASSLALIYEQYF
>TRBJ2-7|TRBV6-2/TRBV6-3|TRBD2
CASRGLAGAYEQYF
>TRBJ2-5|TRBV6-1|-
CASSDTRETQYF
>TRBJ2-5|TRBV2|-
CASSEVRAGEGTQYF
>TRBJ2-7|TRBV20-1|TRBD2
CSARDPLAGDSYEQYF
>TRBJ1-2|TRBV7-9|-
CASGGIYGYTF
>TRBJ2-7|TRBV14|-
CASSKLAAPYEQYF
>TRBJ1-3|TRBV7-9|-
CASTTQVSGNTIYF
>TRBJ2-5|TRBV6-5|-
CASSLGSGDVETQYF
>TRBJ2-7|TRBV6-2/TRBV6-3|TRBD1
CASSNRGFYEQYF
>TRBJ2-7|TRBV7-2|TRBD2
CASNPGTSGVTYEQYF
>TRBJ1-2|TRBV7-2|TRBD1
CASSSWPGQGRYGYTF
>TRBJ2-7|TRBV2|-
CASSREGGEQYF
>TRBJ2-5|TRBV21-1|-
CASSGLQETQHF
>TRBJ2-7|TRBV6-1|TRBD1
CASSRSGTAHYEQYF
>TRBJ1-6|TRBV4-3|TRBD1
CASSQDDFRLGGLWNSPLHF
>TRBJ2-7|TRBV10-3|-
CAISEKLETGEQYF
>TRBJ2-1|TRBV12-3/TRBV12-4|-
CASSRGSYNEQFF
>TRBJ2-7|TRBV20-1|TRBD1
CSAPGTAPYEQYF
>TRBJ2-7|TRBV19|-
CASSMRGSSYEQYF
>TRBJ2-1|TRBV6-1|-
CASKGGTYNEQFF
>TRBJ2-7|TRBV7-6|-
CASSLAVSGREQYF
>TRBJ2-2|TRBV12-3/TRBV12-4|-
CASGKELFF
>TRBJ2-5|TRBV6-1|TRBD2
CASSTRGLAGETQYF
>TRBJ1-2|TRBV28|TRBD1
CATRDRYSYGYTF
>TRBJ2-7|TRBV27|-
CASSRTSFHEQYF
>TRBJ1-5|TRBV12-3/TRBV12-4|TRBD1
CASSPRQGKTFDQPQHF
>TRBJ2-3|TRBV15|TRBD1
CATSALWTGSTDTQYF
>TRBJ1-2|TRBV6-1|-
CASSSTGTWPYGYTF
>TRBJ2-5|TRBV4-3|-
CASSQGGNTPWGQETQYF
>TRBJ2-5|TRBV24-1|-
CATSAAGRQETQYF
>TRBJ1-2|TRBV7-8|-
CASSSGQDYGYTF
>TRBJ2-7|TRBV7-2|-
CASSLSGGAAYEQYF
>TRBJ2-2|TRBV6-5|TRBD1
CASSYASRDSGTGELFF
>TRBJ2-7|TRBV20-1|-
CSARALSHEQYF
>TRBJ1-1|TRBV28|-
CASSLSGRLNTEAFF
>TRBJ2-1|TRBV28|TRBD2
CASSSLLTSGGISSYNEQFF
>TRBJ1-1|TRBV7-2|TRBD1
CASSFGQESEAFF
>TRBJ2-7|TRBV6-5|-
CASSYGGRFYEQYF
>TRBJ1-1|TRBV19|-
CASVQAGNTEAFF
>TRBJ2-1|TRBV24-1|-
CATSDRGTNSYNEQFF
>TRBJ2-1|TRBV20-1|TRBD2
CSALTSGRADEQFF
>TRBJ1-1|TRBV27|-
CASSFGLGGPNTEAFF
>TRBJ1-5|TRBV6-1|-
CATQQGLNQPQHF